The 17 T cell receptor beta chains given below trace back to one sample, sequenced in a study of T cells after yellow fever vaccination. One entry per CDR3 protein results from TCRdb running MiXCR on the 5' RACE reads. This sample has about 260,000 distinct CDR3 sequences, with 10% to 15% found just once. The sample consisted of CD4+ T cells sorted from PBMCs, taken 45 days after the yellow fever booster vaccination. These receptors were taken from a man between 25 and 39 years old who received the YFV17D yellow fever vaccine.

This clonotype came up many times. The V and J genes are TRBV18 and TRBJ1-5, with D hard to call. The germline V gene has CDR1 KGHSH and CDR2 LQKENI. The CDR3 has 15 amino acids. V lost 2 bases, J lost 1 base, and 9 bases lay in between. The DNA of the CDR3 is TGTGCCAGCTCACCAACCTTAGTCAGCAATCAGCCCCAGCATTTT. Amino acid sequence: CASSPTLVSNQPQHF.

DNA of the CDR3: TGTGCCATAGGAGGGGCGGGATTCACAGATACGCAGTATTTT. It codes for CAIGGAGFTDTQYF. The chain couples TRBV28 to TRBJ2-3; possible D gene TRBD2, 6 bases. The CDR3 totals 14 residues. Trimming removed 10 bases at V and 2 bases at J, with 16 bases between. The germline gives CDR1 MDHEN, CDR2 SYDVKM.

This clonotype was observed a few times. V is TRBV20-1 and J is TRBJ2-7; TRBD1 is a possible D gene (6 bases). The ends were cut back, 4 bases at V and 2 bases at J, with 15 bases in the middle. Germline loops: CDR1 DFQATT, CDR2 SNEGSKA (reference sequence). There are 14 residues in the CDR3. CDR3 residues: CSATRQARTYEQYF. The CDR3 DNA reads as TGCAGTGCTACGAGACAGGCACGGACCTACGAGCAGTACTTC.

The V and J genes are TRBV7-2 and TRBJ2-7; no clear D gene. The CDR3 runs to 13 residues. Germline V gene lookup returns CDR1 SGHTA and CDR2 FQGNSA. Trimming removed 6 bases from V and 6 bases from J, with 15 bases in between. CDR3 sequence (DNA): TGTGCCAGCAGTAGGGTTGGTTTTTCCGAGCAGTACTTC. Encoded protein: CASSRVGFSEQYF.

This clonotype was seen ten or more times. This rearrangement joins TRBV29-1 to TRBJ2-1; no clear D. V was cut by 3 bases and J by 8 bases, with 8 bases left in between. CDR1 and CDR2 from the germline V gene are SQVTM and ANQGSEA. The CDR3 has 11 amino acids. The CDR3 DNA reads as TGCAGCGTTGACCCTGTGGATGAGCAGTTCTTC. Its protein is CSVDPVDEQFF.

V usage is TRBV27 and J usage is TRBJ2-7; TRBD2 aligns across 8 bases. The V gene's germline CDR1 is MNHEY and CDR2 SMNVEV (reference sequence). The CDR3 has 14 residues. V was clipped by 5 bases and J by 3 bases; unmatched bases: 6. DNA for the CDR3: TGTGCCAGCAGTCGGGAGGGGAGAGGCTACGAGCAGTACTTC. Protein product: CASSREGRGYEQYF.

This clonotype came up many times. The chain is built from TRBV11-2 and TRBJ2-5; 10 nucleotides line up with TRBD2. The CDR3 consists of 14 residues. Germline V gives CDR1 SGHAT, CDR2 FQNNGV. V was clipped by 3 bases and J by 5 bases; unmatched bases: 3. The CDR3 sequence: CASSLGLAMETQYF. The CDR3 region has the DNA TGTGCCAGCAGCTTGGGACTAGCGATGGAGACCCAGTACTTC.

In this sample, this clonotype turned up a few times. The rearrangement joins TRBV6-1 to TRBJ2-5; the D is unclear. Germline V CDR1 and CDR2: MNHNS, SASEGT. The CDR3 loop spans 14 amino acids. The V end lost 5 bases, the J end lost 2 bases, and 12 bases lay between the germline ends. The CDR3 spells CASSRSAAQETQYF. The CDR3 coding sequence is TGTGCCAGCAGTAGGAGCGCTGCGCAAGAGACCCAGTACTTC.

This rearrangement joins TRBV11-2 to TRBJ2-3, with 8 bases identical to TRBD2. The V and J ends lost 4 bases and 4 bases, in that order; junction bases with no gene match: 16. Looked up from germline, CDR1 is SGHAT and CDR2 is FQNNGV. The CDR3 has 18 residues. Here the CDR3 DNA reads TGTGCCAGCAGCTCCACACTAACAGCAGGCGGGGGGCCAGATACGCAGTATTTT. It specifies CASSSTLTAGGGPDTQYF.

The chain recombines TRBV7-2 with TRBJ2-7; TRBD2 agrees at 9 bases. The germline gives CDR1 SGHTA, CDR2 FQGNSA. The V and J ends lost 3 bases and 0 bases, in that order; junction bases with no gene match: 3. This CDR3 has 15 amino acids. For the CDR3, the DNA is TGTGCCAGCAGCTTGCGGGGGGGCGACTCCTACGAGCAGTACTTC. Its translation: CASSLRGGDSYEQYF.

This clonotype has a count of ten or more. V is TRBV12-3 or TRBV12-4 and J is TRBJ1-2; TRBD1 agrees at 9 bases. The J segment lost 2 bases and the V segment lost 5 bases, leaving 9 bases of the junction unmatched. The CDR3 sequence is 16 residues long. DNA for the CDR3: TGTGCCAGCAGTCGCCACAACAGGGGGCTGAACTATGGCTACACCTTC. Its translation is CASSRHNRGLNYGYTF.

In its sample, this clonotype was seen a few times. This sequence joins TRBV10-3 and TRBJ2-3; the match to TRBD2 covers 9 bases. Germline assignment: CDR1 ENHRY and CDR2 SYGVKD. V gave up 6 bases and J gave up 4 bases; unmatched junction bases: 8. The CDR3 loop spans 15 amino acids. CDR3 in amino acids: CAIRGTSRGADTQYF. The CDR3 region has the DNA TGTGCCATCAGGGGGACTAGCAGGGGTGCAGATACGCAGTATTTT.

This chain uses TRBV20-1 with TRBJ2-3; a possible D gene is TRBD2 (6 bases). CDR1 and CDR2 from the germline V gene are DFQATT and SNEGSKA (reference sequence). CDR3 length equals 12 residues. With 4 bases removed from V and 8 bases from J, the gap between germline ends came to 13 bases. Here the CDR3 DNA reads TGCAGTGCTACAGCAAGGGGAGGTACGCAGTATTTT. It specifies CSATARGGTQYF.

This clonotype was seen a few times. J is TRBJ1-5 and V is TRBV20-1; D is perhaps TRBD1 (5 bases). The germline V gene has CDR1 DFQATT and CDR2 SNEGSKA (reference sequence). The germline V and J ends were trimmed by 3 bases and 1 base, with 10 bases remaining between them. The length of the CDR3 is 14 residues. The CDR3 nucleotides are TGCAGTGCTAGCGGGGGTGGAAGCAATCAGCCCCAGCATTTT. Its protein is CSASGGGSNQPQHF.

This clonotype has a handful of counts. The chain employs TRBV7-2 and TRBJ1-6, with a tentative D call TRBD1 (6 bases). The CDR3 is 15 amino acids. The germline V gene encodes CDR1 SGHTA and CDR2 FQGNSA. V lost 1 base, J lost 7 bases, and 11 bases lay in between. CDR3 sequence (DNA): TGTGCCAGCAGCTTAGGCCCGGGACAAAATTCACCCCTCCACTTT. Its protein product is CASSLGPGQNSPLHF.

V and J are TRBV7-2 and TRBJ1-5; possible D gene TRBD1, 5 bases. Trimming took off 5 bases at V and 9 bases at J, with 11 bases between the two ends. The CDR3 runs 12 residues. The germline V gene has CDR1 SGHTA and CDR2 FQGNSA. In DNA form, the CDR3 reads TGTGCCAGCAGCCACGAGAGGGGGCCCCAGCATTTT. Its protein is CASSHERGPQHF.

The chain combines TRBV7-2 with TRBJ2-1; D is undetermined. The CDR3 covers 16 residues. The V gene lost 3 bases and the J gene lost 2 bases, with 14 bases spanning the gap. Germline V gene sequence: CDR1 SGHTA, CDR2 FQGNSA. CDR3 amino acids: CASSFKYRPPYNEQFF. Written as DNA, the CDR3 is TGTGCCAGCAGCTTTAAGTATCGGCCCCCCTACAATGAGCAGTTCTTC.